The 22 T cell receptor beta chains presented below share a single source sample, sequenced in a study of cytomegalovirus exposure and HLA in healthy donors. PCR employed 60 Vbeta and 13 Jbeta primers. Produced via immunoSEQ multiplex PCR; TCRdb's table is partial and in-frame only. The sample lists over 110,000 clones; 78% were seen once. The sequenced sample consisted of PBMCs. Receptors were obtained from a female donor in good health and CMV-seronegative.

This clone was detected once. The chain recombines TRBV5-4 with TRBJ2-3; TRBD2 aligns across 7 bases. Germline V gene data show CDR1 as SGHNT and CDR2 as YYREEE (reference sequence). V gave up 2 bases and J gave up 0 bases; unmatched junction bases: 3. CDR3 length equals 15 residues. CDR3 sequence reads: CASSFTSASTDTQYF. CDR3 nucleotide sequence: TGTGCCAGCAGCTTCACTAGCGCAAGCACAGATACGCAGTATTTT.

The chain links TRBV10-2 to TRBJ1-2; no clear D. The length of the CDR3 is 12 residues. Per the germline V gene, CDR1 is WSHSY and CDR2 is SAAADI. V lost 3 bases and J lost 8, with 10 bases in between. This CDR3 reads CASSDSAEGYTF. The DNA for the CDR3 is TGCGCCAGCAGTGATTCGGCGGAAGGCTACACCTTC.

The chain joins TRBV19 to TRBJ1-6; the D gene is possibly TRBD1 (6 bases). V was clipped by 5 bases and J by 4 bases, with 15 bases between them. Germline V gives CDR1 LNHDA, CDR2 SQIVND (reference sequence). CDR3 length equals 16 residues. CDR3 nucleotide sequence: TGTGCCAGTAGTGTGGACAGCTTTCTTTATAATTCACCCCTCCACTTT. Encoded protein: CASSVDSFLYNSPLHF.

The chain employs TRBV28 and TRBJ2-5; D remains ambiguous. The CDR3 runs 15 residues. Trimming stripped 1 base from V and 2 bases from J, with 11 bases between. Germline CDR1 MDHEN, CDR2 SYDVKM. In DNA, the CDR3 is TGTGCCAGCAGTTTATCATCGGTGATACAAGAGACCCAGTACTTC. Residues: CASSLSSVIQETQYF.

The chain joins TRBV6-6 to TRBJ2-7; TRBD2 might be the D (6 bases). The germline V gene encodes CDR1 MNHNY and CDR2 SVGAGI (reference sequence). V was clipped by 9 bases and J by 3 bases, with 18 bases between them. CDR3 size: 14 residues. The CDR3 spells CASQVRGSHYEQYF. The DNA of the CDR3 is TGTGCCAGTCAGGTACGGGGGTCGCACTACGAGCAGTACTTC.

This chain uses TRBV5-4 with TRBJ1-2, with TRBD1 as a possible D gene (5 bases). The CDR3 consists of 15 residues. The V gene lost 0 bases and the J gene lost 2 bases, with 11 bases spanning the gap. The germline V gene has CDR1 SGHNT and CDR2 YYREEE (reference sequence). The CDR3 loop reads CASSLVKGSNYGYTF. The CDR3 region has the DNA TGTGCCAGCAGCTTGGTTAAGGGGTCCAACTATGGCTACACCTTC.

The chain recombines TRBV19 with TRBJ2-5; D may be TRBD1 (6 bases). CDR3 length: 14 residues. The germline V gene has CDR1 LNHDA and CDR2 SQIVND (reference sequence). V was shortened by 4 bases and J by 5 bases, with 14 bases between the two germline ends. The CDR3 region is CASSTGARQETQYF. The CDR3, as DNA: TGTGCCAGTAGTACAGGGGCCAGACAGGAGACCCAGTACTTC.

The rearrangement joins TRBV7-2 to TRBJ2-2; D gene ambiguous. This CDR3 is 15 amino acids long. The germline V gene has CDR1 SGHTA and CDR2 FQGNSA. The ends were cut back, 5 bases at V and 2 bases at J, with 12 bases in the middle. Here the CDR3 DNA reads TGTGCCAGCAGCGCCGATGGGCGTAACACCGGGGAGCTGTTTTTT. Protein sequence: CASSADGRNTGELFF. Combining the CDR3 with reference TRBV7-2 and TRBJ2-2 gives the whole variable domain GAGVSQSPSNKVTEKGKDVELRCDPISGHTALYWYRQSLGQGLEFLIYFQGNSAPDKSGLPSDRFSAERTGGSVSTLTIQRTQQEDSAVYLCASSADGRNTGELFFGEGSRLTVL.

This clone was counted a few times. The chain employs TRBV10-3 and TRBJ2-2; the match to TRBD2 covers 9 bases. CDR1 and CDR2 (germline): ENHRY, SYGVKD. This CDR3 spans 15 amino acids. The J segment lost 6 bases and the V segment lost 3 bases, leaving 5 bases of the junction unmatched. The CDR3 protein is CAISEGGGASGELFF. DNA for the CDR3: TGTGCCATCAGTGAAGGCGGGGGGGCCTCCGGGGAGCTGTTTTTT.

The chain combines TRBV5-4 with TRBJ2-3; perhaps TRBD2 as D (7 bases). V was pared by 4 bases and J by 3 bases, with 15 bases between. This CDR3 contains 15 residues. From germline, CDR1 is SGHNT and CDR2 YYREEE (reference sequence). The chain's CDR3 is CASSLGGGSTDTQYF. The CDR3 nucleotides read TGTGCCAGCAGCCTTGGGGGGGGCAGTACAGATACGCAGTATTTT.

The V call is TRBV2, the J call TRBJ1-4, with D unclear. The V gene's germline CDR1 is SNHLY and CDR2 FYNNEI. Deletions cut 6 bases from V and 0 bases from J, with 11 bases between. The CDR3 length is 15 residues. The CDR3: CASRFRPATNEKLFF. The CDR3 nucleotides read TGTGCCAGCAGGTTCAGGCCAGCAACTAATGAAAAACTGTTTTTT. The whole variable domain, filled in from reference TRBV2 and TRBJ1-4, reads EPEVTQTPSHQVTQMGQEVILRCVPISNHLYFYWYRQILGQKVEFLVSFYNNEISEKSEIFDDQFSVERPDGSNFTLKIRSTKLEDSAMYFCASRFRPATNEKLFFGSGTQLSVL.

This chain connects TRBV7-6 to TRBJ2-1; possible D gene TRBD2, 6 bases. V was pared by 5 bases and J by 2 bases, with 13 bases between. Germline loops: CDR1 SGHVS, CDR2 FNYEAQ. CDR3 length: 15 residues. In DNA, the CDR3 is TGTGCCAGCAGCCCAAGGAGGGCGGCCTACAATGAGCAGTTCTTC. Translation: CASSPRRAAYNEQFF.

The rearrangement links TRBV7-2 to TRBJ2-7, with D maybe TRBD1 (6 bases). The V gene's germline CDR1 is SGHTA and CDR2 FQGNSA. V lost 5 bases, J lost 4 bases, and 12 bases lay in between. The length of the CDR3 is 13 residues. CDR3 bases: TGTGCCAGCAGCCGACAGGTTATTTACGAGCAGTACTTC. It yields the protein CASSRQVIYEQYF.

There are a few counts of this clone. The genes are TRBV28 and TRBJ2-7; weak D call: TRBD2 (7 bases). CDR1 is MDHEN and CDR2 is SYDVKM in the germline V gene. The CDR3 sequence is 14 residues long. The ends were cut back, 6 bases at V and 3 bases at J, with 15 bases in the middle. The CDR3 DNA is TGTGCCAGCAGGTCTGGGGGGGCCCTCTACGAGCAGTACTTC. Translated, it gives CASRSGGALYEQYF.

The chain uses TRBV9 and TRBJ2-3; no clear D gene. In germline, CDR1 is SGDLS, CDR2 YYNGEE. V was cut by 5 bases and J by 2 bases, with 15 bases left in between. This CDR3 has 15 residues. The CDR3 protein is CASRSRSIATDTQYF. CDR3 bases: TGTGCCAGCAGGTCCCGGTCCATTGCCACAGATACGCAGTATTTT.

This sequence joins TRBV11-2 and TRBJ2-7; D might be TRBD2 (5 bases). The V and J ends lost 5 bases and 6 bases respectively, with 8 bases between them. CDR3 length: 11 residues. From germline, CDR1 is SGHAT and CDR2 FQNNGV. The CDR3 sequence: CASSQRTEQYF. As DNA, the CDR3 is TGTGCCAGCAGCCAGCGGACCGAGCAGTACTTC.

The chain employs TRBV19 and TRBJ1-5; weak D call: TRBD1 (6 bases). The V end lost 6 bases, the J end lost 3 bases, and 24 bases lay between the germline ends. Germline assignment: CDR1 LNHDA and CDR2 SQIVND (reference sequence). The length of the CDR3 is 18 residues. CDR3: CASSIKVRDIITNQPQHF. CDR3 bases: TGTGCCAGTAGCATAAAAGTCCGGGACATAATAACCAATCAGCCCCAGCATTTT.

The V and J genes are TRBV6-1 and TRBJ2-7, with D possibly matching TRBD2 (6 bases). CDR1 and CDR2 from the germline V gene are MNHNS and SASEGT. The ends were cut back, 3 bases at V and 2 bases at J, with 14 bases in the middle. CDR3 length equals 15 residues. The CDR3 DNA reads as TGTGCCAGCAGTGAGGCTAGCTGGGAGGCCTACGAGCAGTACTTC. Translation gives CASSEASWEAYEQYF.

The gene calls are TRBV4-1 and TRBJ2-7, with D possibly matching TRBD1 (5 bases). The CDR3 is made up of 16 amino acids. V lost 0 bases and J 0 bases, leaving 12 bases between the germline ends. CDR1 and CDR2 (germline): MGHRA, YSYEKL. The CDR3 protein is CASSQDRVDTSYEQYF. For the CDR3, the DNA is TGCGCCAGCAGCCAAGACCGGGTGGACACCTCCTACGAGCAGTACTTC.

The V call is TRBV5-1, the J call TRBJ2-2, with D possibly matching TRBD2 (5 bases). CDR1 SGHRS and CDR2 YFSETQ come from the germline V gene. The CDR3 totals 14 residues. With 0 bases removed from V and 6 bases from J, the gap between germline ends came to 9 bases. CDR3 sequence reads: CASSLDGGPGELFF. The CDR3 DNA follows: TGCGCCAGCAGCTTGGATGGAGGCCCCGGGGAGCTGTTTTTT. Full variable domain (missing parts from reference TRBV5-1 and TRBJ2-2): KAGVTQTPRYLIKTRGQQVTLSCSPISGHRSVSWYQQTPGQGLQFLFEYFSETQRNKGNFPGRFSGRQFSNSRSEMNVSTLELGDSALYLCASSLDGGPGELFFGEGSRLTVL.

V and J are TRBV15 and TRBJ2-5; 12 bases map to TRBD2. The CDR3 totals 15 residues. CDR1 is LNHNV and CDR2 is YYDKDF in the germline V gene (reference sequence). Trimming cost V 3 bases and J 4 bases; bases outside gene matches: 3. CDR3 nucleotide sequence: TGTGCCACCAGCAGGACTAGCGGGAGTTTAGAGACCCAGTACTTC. This gives the protein CATSRTSGSLETQYF.

The rearrangement uses TRBV19 and TRBJ1-2, with TRBD1 identical over 8 bases. CDR1 and CDR2 from the germline V gene are LNHDA and SQIVND (reference sequence). The CDR3 extends over 15 amino acids. After removal of 7 bases from V and 1 base from J, the junction contained 8 bases not matched to a gene. The CDR3: CASTDRATGNYGYTF. CDR3 bases: TGTGCCAGTACGGACAGGGCGACGGGTAACTATGGCTACACCTTC. The full variable domain, rest sourced from reference TRBV19 and TRBJ1-2, is DGGITQSPKYLFRKEGQNVTLSCEQNLNHDAMYWYRQDPGQGLRLIYYSQIVNDFQKGDIAEGYSVSREKKESFPLTVTSAQKNPTAFYLCASTDRATGNYGYTFGSGTRLTVV.